This TCR beta chain was obtained from a study of human T cells and chemical hapten exposure. CDR1 and CDR2 (germline): MNHEY, SVGEGT. Deletions cut 7 bases from V and 1 base from J, with 12 bases between. The CDR3 extends over 14 amino acids. TCRdb independently ran MiXCR on the RACE reads; one entry per CDR3 protein. The data show more than 150,000 distinct CDR3 sequences, around 25% seen once. The time point was: patch test 3, about 24 weeks after DPC sensitization. Treatment of the sample: therapeutic diphenylcyclopropenone sensitization with weekly scalp DPC. The sequence was collected from a woman aged 40 to 50 with alopecia areata. Some clones in this sample may be carry-over from other donors' samples. Sequenced here: whole blood, sampled in connection with sensitization to the hapten diphenylcyclopropenone (DPC). The rearrangement links TRBV6-2 or TRBV6-3 to TRBJ2-3, with D uncertain. In nucleotides, the CDR3 is TGTGCCAGCATGCGGTCGTCAGGCACAGATACGCAGTATTTT. Amino acid sequence: CASMRSSGTDTQYF.